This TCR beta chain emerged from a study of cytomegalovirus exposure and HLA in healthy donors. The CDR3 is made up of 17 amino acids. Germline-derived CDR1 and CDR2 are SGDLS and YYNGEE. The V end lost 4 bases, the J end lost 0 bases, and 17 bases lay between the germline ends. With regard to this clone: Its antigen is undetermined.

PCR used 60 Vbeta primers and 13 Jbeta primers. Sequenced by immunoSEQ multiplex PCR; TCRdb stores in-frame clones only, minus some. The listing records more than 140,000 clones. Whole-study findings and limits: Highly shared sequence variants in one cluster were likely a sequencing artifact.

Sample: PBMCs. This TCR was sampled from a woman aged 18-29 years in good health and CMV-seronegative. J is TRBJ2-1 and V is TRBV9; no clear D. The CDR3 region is CASSPDAALSSYNEQFF. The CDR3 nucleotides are TGTGCCAGCAGCCCCGATGCGGCCTTGAGCTCCTACAATGAGCAGTTCTTC.